The clone carrying this T cell receptor beta chain has at least ten counts. Its antigen is unidentified. Germline V lookup: CDR1 SGHTA, CDR2 FQGNSA. This CDR3 has 13 amino acids. The V and J ends lost 3 bases and 4 bases, in that order; junction bases with no gene match: 1. The data were obtained in a study of T-cell reconstitution after alpha-beta-depleted transplantation in children. Molecular barcoding with unique molecular identifiers was used for the TCRbeta library. Using its own MiXCR run on the PCR reads, TCRdb lists one record per CDR3 protein. The sample shows roughly 200,000 distinct CDR3 sequences, about 8.7% of them seen only once. Study-level points and caveats: Fresh T-cell production supplied most of the T-cell counts and diversity seen one year after transplant.

The gene calls are TRBV7-2 and TRBJ2-5; 8 nucleotides line up with TRBD1. Material: PBMCs, mostly from graft donor cells, obtained 360 days after TCRalphabeta/CD19-depleted stem cell transplant. The TCR comes from a male patient aged 2-9 years who had a stem cell transplant for acute myeloid leukemia, so the T cells may come from the graft donor. The CDR3 DNA reads as TGTGCCAGCAGCTTCCAGGGGGCAGAGACCCAGTACTTC. It specifies CASSFQGAETQYF.